The sequence of this T cell receptor beta chain was determined in a study of blood T cell repertoires in COVID-19. For the study at large: COVID-19 samples, acute and convalescent, were from the United States, Italy and Spain. Sources were T cells, B-cell-depleted T cells, or PBMCs; the material itself was cDNA or gDNA.

In the original workflow: Reference gene primer amplification yielded estimated nucleated cell counts. Repertoires were generated with immunoSEQ multiplex PCR, while TCRdb's copy carries only in-frame clones and drops some. The V and J calls and clone size were taken over from that table, and D and trimming were inferred from the DNA. The profile shows approximately 240,000 clones, 84% of them singletons. The CDR3 length is 16 residues. V lost 0 bases to trimming and J lost 4 bases; unmatched junction nucleotides: 6. The germline gives CDR1 MNHEY, CDR2 SVGEGT. This TCR came from a woman of 80 years or more with active or convalescent COVID-19. The chain has TRBV6-2 or TRBV6-3 and TRBJ2-1, with TRBD2 identical over 7 bases. The sample taken for sequencing was peripheral blood. As DNA, the CDR3 is TGTGCCAGCAGTTACTCTTCACTAGCGTTGTACAATGAGCAGTTCTTC. Translating it yields CASSYSSLALYNEQFF.